The 22 T cell receptor beta chains in this list originate from one sample, sequenced in a study of T cell repertoires in cytomegalovirus infection. These TCRs' antigens remain unknown. TCRdb re-called the reads through MiXCR, storing one row per CDR3 protein. The sample lists about 920,000 distinct CDR3 sequences, roughly 31% occurring once. Sequencing was performed on cultured CD8+ T cells from PBMCs, taken from culture after CMV antigen stimulation. The receptors come from a human donor in good health (CMV status not recorded). Some clones in this sample may be carry-over from other donors' samples.

The table lists this clonotype with a few counts. The V gene is TRBV7-9, the J gene TRBJ2-7; perhaps TRBD2 as D (5 bases). Looked up from germline, CDR1 is SEHNR and CDR2 is FQNEAQ (reference sequence). V dropped 2 bases and J dropped 2 bases, with 10 bases sitting between them. The CDR3 is made up of 14 amino acids. DNA for the CDR3: TGTGCCAGCAGCTTATCAGCGGTACCCTACGAGCAGTACTTC. Translation: CASSLSAVPYEQYF.

The table lists this clonotype with a few counts. V is TRBV4-3 and J is TRBJ2-3, with D unclear. V dropped 1 base and J dropped 1 base, with 9 bases sitting between them. The CDR3 spans 15 residues. CDR1 and CDR2 (germline): LGHNA, YSLEER. This CDR3 is CASSQVSFGTDTQYF. The DNA of the CDR3 is TGCGCCAGCAGCCAAGTCTCCTTTGGCACAGATACGCAGTATTTT.

This clonotype was counted a few times. This chain joins TRBV4-3 and TRBJ2-2; 7 bases map to TRBD1. V dropped 0 bases and J dropped 8; count of bases not matched to a gene: 9. The V gene's germline CDR1 is LGHNA and CDR2 YSLEER. The CDR3 is 16 residues long. The CDR3 loop is CASSQDGTGARGELFF. The CDR3, as DNA: TGCGCCAGCAGCCAAGACGGTACAGGGGCTCGAGGGGAGCTGTTTTTT.

The J gene is TRBJ1-3, the V gene TRBV7-9; D is perhaps TRBD1 (6 bases). The germline V gene encodes CDR1 SEHNR and CDR2 FQNEAQ (reference sequence). Deletions cut 3 bases from V and 2 bases from J, with 17 bases between. This CDR3 is built from 17 residues. CDR3 region: CASSFLGGEGPGNTIYF. For the CDR3, the DNA is TGTGCCAGCAGCTTTTTGGGGGGCGAGGGGCCTGGAAACACCATATATTTT.

The gene calls are TRBV24-1 and TRBJ2-4, with a possible D match to TRBD1 (5 bases). Trimming removed 6 bases from V and 1 base from J, with 9 bases in between. Germline loops: CDR1 KGHDR, CDR2 SFDVKD. The CDR3 sequence is 14 residues long. Written as DNA, the CDR3 is TGTGCCACCAGTCCAGGGTACGCCAAAAACATTCAGTACTTC. Translated, it gives CATSPGYAKNIQYF.

This clonotype was picked up one time. The CDR3 loop is CASSYSPALGGYTF. In DNA form, the CDR3 reads TGTGCCAGCAGTTACTCGCCTGCCCTCGGGGGCTACACCTTC. The chain employs TRBV6-2 or TRBV6-3 and TRBJ1-2; D is unresolved. Germline V CDR1 and CDR2: MNHEY, SVGEGT. The CDR3 has 14 amino acids. V dropped 0 bases and J dropped 8 bases, with 13 bases sitting between them.

The rearrangement links TRBV12-3 or TRBV12-4 to TRBJ2-7; TRBD1 agrees at 10 bases. This CDR3 is 14 amino acids long. V trimming: 7 bases; J trimming: 3 bases; junction bases outside the gene matches: 6. CDR3 sequence reads: CASTPGQGFYEQYF. In DNA, the CDR3 is TGTGCCAGCACTCCGGGACAGGGGTTCTACGAGCAGTACTTC.

This clonotype has a single count. This chain joins TRBV20-1 and TRBJ1-1, with a possible D match to TRBD1 (5 bases). The CDR3 has 14 amino acids. The V gene lost 0 bases and the J gene lost 0 bases, with 8 bases spanning the gap. In germline, CDR1 is DFQATT, CDR2 SNEGSKA (reference sequence). CDR3 DNA sequence: TGCAGTGCTAGAGAGAGGGGACTGAACACTGAAGCTTTCTTT. The encoded protein is CSARERGLNTEAFF.

Only a few counts were recorded for this clonotype. V usage is TRBV7-9 and J usage is TRBJ2-7; possible D gene TRBD2, 6 bases. The length of the CDR3 is 15 residues. Looked up from germline, CDR1 is SEHNR and CDR2 is FQNEAQ (reference sequence). Trimming pared 5 bases from V and 2 bases from J, leaving 16 bases between. The CDR3 is CASSRGTETAYEQYV. Written as DNA, the CDR3 is TGTGCCAGCAGCCGGGGGACGGAGACTGCCTACGAGCAGTACGTC.

The V and J genes are TRBV20-1 and TRBJ2-4; D ambiguous. The germline CDR1 and CDR2 sequences are DFQATT and SNEGSKA (reference sequence). The CDR3 sequence is 13 residues long. V was clipped by 5 bases and J by 0 bases, with 8 bases between them. The DNA for the CDR3 is TGCAGTGCTTCGTACTTAGCCAAAAACATTCAGTACTTC. This encodes CSASYLAKNIQYF.

This clonotype showed up just a few times. V is TRBV7-9 and J is TRBJ2-1, with no clear D. The germline CDR1 and CDR2 sequences are SEHNR and FQNEAQ (reference sequence). V lost 3 bases and J 8 bases, leaving 8 bases between the germline ends. There are 12 residues in the CDR3. CDR3 in amino acids: CASSFPGHEQFF. Written as DNA, the CDR3 is TGTGCCAGCAGCTTCCCTGGCCATGAGCAGTTCTTC.

At least ten counts were recorded for this clonotype. The chain recombines TRBV7-6 with TRBJ2-1; 10 positions agree with TRBD2. CDR1 is SGHVS, CDR2 FNYEAQ, per germline. Trimming took 2 bases from V and 2 from J; bases not matched to a gene: 3. The CDR3 consists of 16 residues. CDR3 nucleotide sequence: TGTGCCAGCAGCTTACTTAGCGGGGGGCCCTACAATGAGCAGTTCTTC. It specifies CASSLLSGGPYNEQFF.

The chain's CDR3 is CSVEAQGRQGYGYTF. The CDR3 DNA reads TGCAGCGTTGAGGCGCAAGGAAGGCAAGGATATGGCTACACCTTC. The V call is TRBV29-1, the J call TRBJ1-2; D remains unclear. This CDR3 contains 15 residues. The V end lost 3 bases, the J end lost 5 bases, and 19 bases lay between the germline ends. The germline V gene has CDR1 SQVTM and CDR2 ANQGSEA.

In this sample, this clonotype turned up a few times. The chain joins TRBV12-3 or TRBV12-4 to TRBJ1-5, with D unclear. V lost 6 bases and J 4 bases, leaving 13 bases between the germline ends. The CDR3 is made up of 14 amino acids. The chain's CDR3 is CASRPAGTNQPQHF. DNA of the CDR3: TGTGCCAGCAGGCCGGCAGGAACAAATCAGCCCCAGCATTTT.

This clonotype appeared many times. This chain joins TRBV7-9 and TRBJ2-7; 9 positions match TRBD1. J was trimmed by 5 bases and V by 5 bases; bases with no gene match: 4. Germline CDR1 SEHNR, CDR2 FQNEAQ (reference sequence). The CDR3 extends over 13 amino acids. In nucleotides, the CDR3 is TGTGCCAGCAGCCGGGGACAGGGTCACGAGCAGTACTTC. The encoded protein is CASSRGQGHEQYF.

This clonotype showed up many times. The chain couples TRBV7-8 to TRBJ1-5; D gene ambiguous. V was trimmed by 1 base and J by 3 bases, leaving 7 bases between them. The CDR3 has 14 amino acids. CDR1 SGHVS and CDR2 FQNEAQ come from the germline V gene. The CDR3 coding sequence is TGTGCCAGCAGCTTAGATGTAGACAATCAGCCCCAGCATTTT. Translated, it gives CASSLDVDNQPQHF.

This rearrangement joins TRBV5-6 to TRBJ1-2; D is ambiguous. The germline V gene encodes CDR1 SGHDT and CDR2 YYEEEE. V gave up 2 bases and J gave up 3 bases, with 11 bases separating them. This CDR3 has 14 residues. CDR3 coding DNA: TGTGCCAGCAGCTTCTGGGGAATAGACTATGGCTACACCTTC. Amino acid sequence: CASSFWGIDYGYTF.

This clonotype has a count of ten or more. Germline is not matched at one junction end, which may reflect a read error. The rearrangement uses TRBV4-1 and TRBJ1-1, with D perhaps TRBD1 (6 bases). Per germline, CDR1 MGHRA and CDR2 YSYEKL. CDR3 length: 14 residues. The CDR3 loop reads CASSQGQLNTEAFF. The CDR3 nucleotides are TGTGCCAGCAGCCAAGGACAGCTTAACACTGAAGCTTTCTTT.

This sequence joins TRBV6-8 and TRBJ2-7; the D is unclear. The germline V gene encodes CDR1 MNHGY and CDR2 SAAAGT. The ends were cut back, 2 bases at V and 0 bases at J, with 14 bases in the middle. The CDR3 is made up of 16 amino acids. CDR3 nucleotides: TGTGCCAGCAGTTACGGGTATCTGGAACGCTCCTACGAGCAGTACTTC. It translates to CASSYGYLERSYEQYF.

This clonotype was seen many times. J is TRBJ2-3 and V is TRBV7-9; perhaps TRBD2 as D (6 bases). CDR3 length equals 16 residues. CDR1 is SEHNR, CDR2 FQNEAQ, per germline (reference sequence). Trimming took off 3 bases at V and 2 bases at J, with 15 bases between the two ends. CDR3 region: CASSLAVGGFTDTQYF. In DNA, the CDR3 is TGTGCCAGCAGCTTGGCAGTCGGGGGATTCACAGATACGCAGTATTTT.

Only a few counts were recorded for this clonotype. The chain employs TRBV20-1 and TRBJ1-2, with D perhaps TRBD1 (5 bases). The CDR3 sequence is 13 residues long. Germline CDR1 is DFQATT and CDR2 is SNEGSKA (reference sequence). The V end lost 6 bases, the J end lost 5 bases, and 16 bases lay between the germline ends. This CDR3 reads CSAPTGDLYGYTF. As DNA, the CDR3 is TGCAGTGCCCCCACAGGAGACCTTTATGGCTACACCTTC.

A few counts support this clonotype. The V call is TRBV7-9, the J call TRBJ1-2, with TRBD1 matching 8 bases. The CDR3 runs to 15 residues. Germline assignment: CDR1 SEHNR and CDR2 FQNEAQ (reference sequence). V lost 4 bases to trimming and J lost 2 bases; unmatched junction nucleotides: 6. The CDR3 nucleotides are TGTGCCAGCAGCTCGCCGCGGGACAGGAACTATGGCTACACCTTC. It codes for CASSSPRDRNYGYTF. The full variable domain, in which reference TRBV7-9 and TRBJ1-2 provide the parts outside the CDR3, is DTGVSQNPRHKITKRGQNVTFRCDPISEHNRLYWYRQTLGQGPEFLTYFQNEAQLEKSRLLSDRFSAERPKGSFSTLEIQRTEQGDSAMYLCASSSPRDRNYGYTFGSGTRLTVV.